Sequencing of this T cell receptor (beta chain) was carried out in a study of CD8 T cells in Susac syndrome. Study at large: When blood was drawn, patients with Susac syndrome were on intravenous immunoglobulin alone, on corticosteroids, or therapy-naive. Overall study findings and caveats: In Susac patients, clonal expansion was not detected in CD4+ cells.

Reverse transcription of 0.5 to 1 ug RNA used random hexamers. The immunoSEQ assay covered 54 Vbeta and 13 Jbeta segments for CDR3. TCRdb re-called the immunoSEQ multiplex PCR reads through MiXCR, storing one row per CDR3 protein. The table has about 150,000 distinct CDR3 sequences, approximately 96% seen once; the top ten hold roughly 0.15%. With regard to this clonotype: Antigen: not known.

The ends were cut back, 3 bases at V and 9 bases at J, with 17 bases in the middle. The germline V gene encodes CDR1 SQVTM and CDR2 ANQGSEA. This CDR3 comprises 13 residues. Isolation of CD8+ and CD4+ T cells was performed negatively, whereas enrichment of TEMRA cells was done by FACS. The sample taken for sequencing was CD4+ T cells from PBMCs. V usage is TRBV29-1 and J usage is TRBJ1-1; a weak D match, TRBD1 (5 bases). This TCR was sampled from a human donor with Susac syndrome. The CDR3 loop reads CSVDITRQKQAFF. The CDR3 bases are TGCAGCGTTGACATAACCCGACAGAAACAAGCTTTCTTT.